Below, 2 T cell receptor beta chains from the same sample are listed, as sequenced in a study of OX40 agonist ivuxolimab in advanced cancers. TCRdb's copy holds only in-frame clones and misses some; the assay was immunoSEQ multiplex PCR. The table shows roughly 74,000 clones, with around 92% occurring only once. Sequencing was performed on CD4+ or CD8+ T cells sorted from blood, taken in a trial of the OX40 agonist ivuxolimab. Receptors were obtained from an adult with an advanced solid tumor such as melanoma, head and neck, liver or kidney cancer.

CDR3 nucleotides: TGTGCCAGCCGACAGGGAAGCTCCTACAATGAGCAGTTCTTC. Translation: CASRQGSSYNEQFF. The rearrangement uses TRBV25-1 and TRBJ2-1, with 7 bases matching TRBD1. CDR3 length equals 14 residues. CDR1 is MGHDK, CDR2 SYGVNS, per germline. V lost 8 bases, J lost 0 bases, and 4 bases stayed unmatched. The entire variable domain, with the rest obtained from reference TRBV25-1 and TRBJ2-1, is as follows: EADIYQTPRYLVIGTGKKITLECSQTMGHDKMYWYQQDPGMELHLIHYSYGVNSTEKGDLSSESTVSRIRTEHFPLTLESARPSHTSQYLCASRQGSSYNEQFFGPGTRLTVL.

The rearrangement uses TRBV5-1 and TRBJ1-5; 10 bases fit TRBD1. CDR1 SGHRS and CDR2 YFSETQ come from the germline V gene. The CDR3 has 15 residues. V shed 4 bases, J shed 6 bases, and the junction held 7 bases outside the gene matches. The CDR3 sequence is CASSRGTGVGQPQHF. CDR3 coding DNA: TGCGCCAGCAGCCGGGGGACAGGGGTAGGTCAGCCCCAGCATTTT.